This TCR beta chain was sequenced for a study of radiation and T cells in renal cell carcinoma. Time point denoted: blood 2 weeks post-SBRT. Indicated treatment: 15 Gy SBRT to primary tumor, nephrectomy 4 weeks later. The germline V and J ends were trimmed by 2 bases and 6 bases, with 7 bases remaining between them. Germline V gene data show CDR1 as LNHDA and CDR2 as SQIVND (reference sequence). The CDR3 runs to 12 residues. The table came from immunoSEQ multiplex PCR; TCRdb's copy has only in-frame clones and leaves some out. The sample has around 60,000 clones, around three quarters seen once. The J gene is TRBJ1-1, the V gene TRBV19; D may be TRBD1 (6 bases). This TCR was recovered from a man aged 60 to 75 with renal cell carcinoma. The sample here was blood, taken from a patient whose treatment included radiotherapy and nephrectomy. The CDR3 DNA is TGTGCCAGTAGTATAAGGGGGGCTGAAGCTTTCTTT. It specifies CASSIRGAEAFF.